This TCR beta chain originates from a study of shared clonotypes between healthy human individuals. Across the study: Every donor yielded three CD4 naive, three CD4 memory, two CD8 naive and one CD8 memory plate. Broader study findings: Despite large depth, sorted-subset datasets appeared incompletely sequenced.

CD45RO-negative cells were positively selected for CCR7, leaving out terminally differentiated effector memory CD45RA+ cells. As regards this clone: Antigen unknown.

The assay used deep level. When replicate PCRs were run on sorted subsets, they used around 200 ng DNA, some 29,000 T cell genomes. Some clones are missing from TCRdb's copy, which holds only in-frame ones; the method was immunoSEQ multiplex PCR. The sample includes about 1.9 million clones, just under 95% of them seen just once. CDR1 and CDR2 from the germline V gene are MGHRA and YSYEKL. The CDR3 covers 14 residues. V gave up 1 base and J gave up 2 bases, with 9 bases separating them. The sequence was collected from a man between 18 and 29 years old in good health. Some clones in this sample may be carry-over from other donors' samples. Sequenced: naive CD8+ T cells from PBMCs. The chain links TRBV4-1 to TRBJ2-7; TRBD2 might be the D (5 bases). CDR3 DNA sequence: TGCGCCAGCAGCCAAGGAGGGCGCGCCTACGAGCAGTACTTC. As protein: CASSQGGRAYEQYF.